This entry describes one T cell receptor beta chain. No antigen is known for it. The data stem from a study of T cell responses to AZD1222 COVID-19 vaccine. Libraries were prepared by immunoSEQ multiplex PCR; TCRdb keeps only in-frame clonotypes and omits some of them. This sample has about 120,000 clones, with about 90% found just once. V was trimmed by 2 bases and J by 1 base, leaving 8 bases between them. Germline lookup yields CDR1 MDHEN and CDR2 SYDVKM. The CDR3 covers 15 residues. General observations from the study: White British donors predominated, females outnumbered males, and clonal diversity was possibly underestimated. Repertoires were sampled only after the peak T cell response. Compared with day 0, the breadth and depth of the Spike-specific TCR repertoire rose significantly after two doses of AZD1222. Variant regions that are unmutated are reportedly the target of nearly half of spike-specific TCRs.

This TCR derives from an adult in good health. The sequencing here drew on peripheral blood, taken on day 0 of AZD1222 vaccination. The V call is TRBV28, the J call TRBJ2-2; D not resolved. The CDR3 loop reads CASSLTAGNTGELFF. The CDR3 nucleotides are TGTGCCAGCAGTTTAACGGCCGGGAACACCGGGGAGCTGTTTTTT.